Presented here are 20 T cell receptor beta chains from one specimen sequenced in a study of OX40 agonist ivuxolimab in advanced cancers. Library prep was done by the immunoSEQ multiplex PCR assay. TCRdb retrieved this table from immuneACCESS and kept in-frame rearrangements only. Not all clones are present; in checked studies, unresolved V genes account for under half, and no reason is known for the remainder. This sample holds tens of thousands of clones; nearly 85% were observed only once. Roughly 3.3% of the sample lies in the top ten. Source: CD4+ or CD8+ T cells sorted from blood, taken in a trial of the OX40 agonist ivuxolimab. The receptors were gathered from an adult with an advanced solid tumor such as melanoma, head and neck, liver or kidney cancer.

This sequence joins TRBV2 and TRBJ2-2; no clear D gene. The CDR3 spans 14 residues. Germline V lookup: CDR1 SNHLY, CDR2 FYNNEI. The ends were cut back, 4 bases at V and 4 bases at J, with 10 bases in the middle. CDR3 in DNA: TGTGCCAGCAGTGCAGGCAGTCTCACCGGGGAGCTGTTTTTT. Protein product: CASSAGSLTGELFF.

The CDR3 DNA follows: TGTGCCAGCAGTTCGACTAGGGACACCGGGGAGCTGTTTTTT. Its translation is CASSSTRDTGELFF. The rearrangement uses TRBV27 and TRBJ2-2, with D maybe TRBD2 (6 bases). The CDR3 is 14 amino acids. Germline CDR1 is MNHEY and CDR2 is SMNVEV (reference sequence). V was trimmed by 4 bases and J by 3 bases, leaving 9 bases between them.

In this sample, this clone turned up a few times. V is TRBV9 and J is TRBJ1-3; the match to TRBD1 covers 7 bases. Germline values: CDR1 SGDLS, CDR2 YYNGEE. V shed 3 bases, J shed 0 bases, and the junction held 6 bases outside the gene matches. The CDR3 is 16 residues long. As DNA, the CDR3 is TGTGCCAGCAGCGAGACAGGGATGGGCTCTGGAAACACCATATATTTT. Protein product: CASSETGMGSGNTIYF.

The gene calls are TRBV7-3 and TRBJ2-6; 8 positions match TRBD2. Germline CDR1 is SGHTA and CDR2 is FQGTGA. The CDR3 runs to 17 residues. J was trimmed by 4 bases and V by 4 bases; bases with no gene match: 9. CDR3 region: CASSSRGLAAGANVLTF. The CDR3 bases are TGTGCCAGCAGCTCCCGCGGACTAGCCGCCGGGGCCAACGTCCTGACTTTC.

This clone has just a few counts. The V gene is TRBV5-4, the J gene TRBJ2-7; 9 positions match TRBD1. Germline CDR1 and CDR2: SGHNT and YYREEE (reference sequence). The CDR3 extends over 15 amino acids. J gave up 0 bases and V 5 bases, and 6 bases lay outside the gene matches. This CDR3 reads CASSSGTGSSYEQYF. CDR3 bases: TGTGCCAGCAGTTCCGGGACAGGGAGCTCCTACGAGCAGTACTTC.

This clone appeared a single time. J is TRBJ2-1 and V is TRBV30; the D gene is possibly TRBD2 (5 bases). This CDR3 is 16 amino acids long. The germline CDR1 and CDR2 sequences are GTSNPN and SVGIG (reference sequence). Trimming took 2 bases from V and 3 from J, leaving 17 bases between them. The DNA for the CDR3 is TGTGCCTGGAGTCCCAAGGCGGGCTCGGACTACAATGAGCAGTTCTTC. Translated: CAWSPKAGSDYNEQFF.

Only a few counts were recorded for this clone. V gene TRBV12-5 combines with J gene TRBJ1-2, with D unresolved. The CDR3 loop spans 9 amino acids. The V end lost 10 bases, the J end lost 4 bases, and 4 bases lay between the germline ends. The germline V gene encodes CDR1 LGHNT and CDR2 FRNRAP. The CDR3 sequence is CAKLYGYTF. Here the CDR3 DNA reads TGTGCTAAACTCTATGGCTACACCTTC.

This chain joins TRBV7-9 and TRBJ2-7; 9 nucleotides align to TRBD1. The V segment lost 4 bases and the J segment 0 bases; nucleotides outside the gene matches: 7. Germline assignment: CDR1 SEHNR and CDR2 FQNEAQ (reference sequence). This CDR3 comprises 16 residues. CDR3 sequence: CASSSQPGQGSYEQYF. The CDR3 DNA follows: TGTGCCAGCAGCTCACAACCGGGACAGGGCTCCTACGAGCAGTACTTC.

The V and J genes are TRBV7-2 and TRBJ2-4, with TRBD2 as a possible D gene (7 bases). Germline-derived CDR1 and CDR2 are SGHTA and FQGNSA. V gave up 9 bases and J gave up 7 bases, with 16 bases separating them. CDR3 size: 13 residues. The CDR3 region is CASGAGGQNIQYF. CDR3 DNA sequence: TGTGCCAGTGGGGCCGGGGGGCAGAACATTCAGTACTTC.

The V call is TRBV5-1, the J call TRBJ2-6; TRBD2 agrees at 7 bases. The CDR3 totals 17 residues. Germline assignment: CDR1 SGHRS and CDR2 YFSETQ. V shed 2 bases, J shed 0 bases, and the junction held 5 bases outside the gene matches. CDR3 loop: CASSFGRPLSGANVLTF. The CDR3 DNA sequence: TGCGCCAGCAGCTTCGGGAGGCCACTCTCTGGGGCCAACGTCCTGACTTTC.

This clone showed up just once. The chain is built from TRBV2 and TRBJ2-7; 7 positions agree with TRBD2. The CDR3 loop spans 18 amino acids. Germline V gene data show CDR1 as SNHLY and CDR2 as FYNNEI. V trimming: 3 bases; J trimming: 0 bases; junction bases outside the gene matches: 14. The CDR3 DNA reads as TGTGCCAGCAGTGACACCCGTCAGCGGGGAGGTAACTCCTACGAGCAGTACTTC. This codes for CASSDTRQRGGNSYEQYF.

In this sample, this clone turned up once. The CDR3 reads CASSLRKGPGANVLTF. CDR3 sequence (DNA): TGTGCCAGCAGCTTACGAAAAGGGCCTGGGGCCAACGTCCTGACTTTC. The chain has TRBV7-8 and TRBJ2-6; D call uncertain. This CDR3 region has 16 residues. CDR1 SGHVS and CDR2 FQNEAQ come from the germline V gene. Trimming took off 2 bases at V and 2 bases at J, with 10 bases between the two ends.

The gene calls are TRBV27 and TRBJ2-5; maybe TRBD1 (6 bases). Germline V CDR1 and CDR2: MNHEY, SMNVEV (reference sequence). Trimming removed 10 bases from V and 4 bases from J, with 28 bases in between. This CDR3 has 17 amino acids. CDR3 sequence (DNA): TGTGCCACCTCTTCACTCCGGGACACCTCCCGTGGAGAGACCCAGTACTTC. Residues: CATSSLRDTSRGETQYF.

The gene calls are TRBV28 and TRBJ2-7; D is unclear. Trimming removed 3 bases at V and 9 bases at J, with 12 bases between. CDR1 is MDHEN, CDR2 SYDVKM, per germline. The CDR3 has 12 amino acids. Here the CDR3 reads CASSFLGRWQYF. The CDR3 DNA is TGTGCCAGCAGTTTCCTAGGGCGGTGGCAGTACTTC.

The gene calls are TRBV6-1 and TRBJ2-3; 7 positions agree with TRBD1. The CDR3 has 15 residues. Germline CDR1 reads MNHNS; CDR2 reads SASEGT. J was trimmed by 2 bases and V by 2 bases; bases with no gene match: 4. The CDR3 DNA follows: TGTGCCAGCAGTGAACGTAAGGGGGCCACAGATACGCAGTATTTT. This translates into CASSERKGATDTQYF.

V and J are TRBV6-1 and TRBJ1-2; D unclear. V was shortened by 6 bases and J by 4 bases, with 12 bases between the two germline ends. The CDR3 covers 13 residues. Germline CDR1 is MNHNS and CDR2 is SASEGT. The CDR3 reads CASSPESVYGYTF. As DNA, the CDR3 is TGTGCCAGCAGCCCTGAATCCGTCTATGGCTACACCTTC.

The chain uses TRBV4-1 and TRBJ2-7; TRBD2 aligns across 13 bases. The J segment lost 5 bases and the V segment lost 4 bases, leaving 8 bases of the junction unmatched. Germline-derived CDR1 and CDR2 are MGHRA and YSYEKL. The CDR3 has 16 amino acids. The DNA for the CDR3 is TGCGCCAGCAGCCCCAACCCGGGACTAGCGGGGAACGAGCAGTACTTC. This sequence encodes CASSPNPGLAGNEQYF.

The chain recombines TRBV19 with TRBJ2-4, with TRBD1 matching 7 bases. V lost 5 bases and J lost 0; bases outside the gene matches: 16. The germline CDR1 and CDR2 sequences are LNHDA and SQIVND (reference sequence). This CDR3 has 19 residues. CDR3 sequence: CASSATGKRLELAKNIQYF. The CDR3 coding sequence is TGTGCCAGTAGTGCGACAGGGAAGAGGTTAGAGTTAGCCAAAAACATTCAGTACTTC.

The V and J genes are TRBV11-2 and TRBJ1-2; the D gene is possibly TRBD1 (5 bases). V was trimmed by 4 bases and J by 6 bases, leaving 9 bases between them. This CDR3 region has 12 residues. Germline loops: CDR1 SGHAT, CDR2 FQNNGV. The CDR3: CASSWGSNGYTF. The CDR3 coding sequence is TGTGCCAGCAGCTGGGGGTCGAATGGCTACACCTTC. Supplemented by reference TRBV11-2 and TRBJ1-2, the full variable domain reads EAGVAQSPRYKIIEKRQSVAFWCNPISGHATLYWYQQILGQGPKLLIQFQNNGVVDDSQLPKDRFSAERLKGVDSTLKIQPAKLEDSAVYLCASSWGSNGYTFGSGTRLTVV.

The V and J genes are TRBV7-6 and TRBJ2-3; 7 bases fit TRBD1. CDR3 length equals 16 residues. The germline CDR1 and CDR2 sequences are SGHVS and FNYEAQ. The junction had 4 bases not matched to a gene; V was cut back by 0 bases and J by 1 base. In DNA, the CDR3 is TGTGCCAGCAGCTTAGCACAGGGGAGAGGCACAGATACGCAGTATTTT. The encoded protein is CASSLAQGRGTDTQYF.